The clone carrying this T cell receptor (beta chain) was found once. Germline loops: CDR1 SNHLY, CDR2 FYNNEI. This CDR3 is built from 14 residues. V was clipped by 6 bases and J by 6 bases; unmatched bases: 6. Sequencing used immunoSEQ multiplex PCR; TCRdb keeps in-frame clones, though not all of them. The sample has more than 600,000 clones, about 91% seen once; the top ten hold 24%. The data were obtained in a study of shared clonotypes between healthy human individuals. Naivety among CD8 cells was defined by CD45RO negativity and positive CCR7 selection, thereby excluding terminally differentiated effector memory CD45RA+ cells. All donors qualified as healthy HIV-negative adults and had experienced no recent acute infections or vaccinations.

The TCR was taken from a man aged 25 to 40 in good health. Sequenced sample: naive CD8+ T cells sorted from blood. J is TRBJ1-2 and V is TRBV2, with 11 nucleotides matching TRBD1. This chain's CDR3 is CASRRTGGLNGYTF. DNA of the CDR3: TGTGCCAGCAGGAGGACAGGGGGCCTCAATGGCTACACCTTC.